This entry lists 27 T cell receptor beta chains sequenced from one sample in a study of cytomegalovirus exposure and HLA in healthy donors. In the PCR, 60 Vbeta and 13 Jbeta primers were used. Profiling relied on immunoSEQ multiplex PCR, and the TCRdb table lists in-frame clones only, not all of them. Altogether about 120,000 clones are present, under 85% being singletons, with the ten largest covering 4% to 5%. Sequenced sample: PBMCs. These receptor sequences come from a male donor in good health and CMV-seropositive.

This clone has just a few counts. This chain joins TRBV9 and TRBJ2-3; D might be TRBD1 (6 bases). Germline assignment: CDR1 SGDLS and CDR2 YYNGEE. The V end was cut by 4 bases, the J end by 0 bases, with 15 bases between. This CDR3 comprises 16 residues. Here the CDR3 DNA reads TGTGCCAGCAGCCTCCGGACAGACACTAGCACAGATACGCAGTATTTT. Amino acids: CASSLRTDTSTDTQYF.

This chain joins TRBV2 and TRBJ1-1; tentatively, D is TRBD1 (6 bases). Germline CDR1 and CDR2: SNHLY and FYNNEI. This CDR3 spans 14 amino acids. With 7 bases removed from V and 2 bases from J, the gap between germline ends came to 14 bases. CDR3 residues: CASKGGPPNTEAFF. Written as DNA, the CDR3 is TGTGCCAGCAAGGGGGGGCCCCCTAACACTGAAGCTTTCTTT.

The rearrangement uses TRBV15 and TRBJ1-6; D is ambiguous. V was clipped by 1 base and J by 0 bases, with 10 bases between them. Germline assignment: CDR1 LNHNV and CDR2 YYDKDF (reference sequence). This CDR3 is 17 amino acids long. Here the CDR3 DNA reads TGTGCCACCAGCAGAGTTACGCGGAGCTCCTATAATTCACCCCTCCACTTT. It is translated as CATSRVTRSSYNSPLHF.

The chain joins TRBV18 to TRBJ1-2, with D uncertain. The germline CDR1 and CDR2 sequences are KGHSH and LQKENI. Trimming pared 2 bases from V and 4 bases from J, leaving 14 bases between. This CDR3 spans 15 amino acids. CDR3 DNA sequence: TGTGCCAGCTCACCAGGCGGGAGTTTTGGCTATGGCTACACCTTC. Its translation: CASSPGGSFGYGYTF.

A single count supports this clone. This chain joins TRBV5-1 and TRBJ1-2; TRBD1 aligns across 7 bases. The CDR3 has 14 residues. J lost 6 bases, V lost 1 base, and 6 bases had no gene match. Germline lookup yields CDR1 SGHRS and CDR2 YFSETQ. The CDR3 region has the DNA TGCGCCAGCAGCTTGACAGGGGATAGAGATGGCTACACCTTC. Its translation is CASSLTGDRDGYTF.

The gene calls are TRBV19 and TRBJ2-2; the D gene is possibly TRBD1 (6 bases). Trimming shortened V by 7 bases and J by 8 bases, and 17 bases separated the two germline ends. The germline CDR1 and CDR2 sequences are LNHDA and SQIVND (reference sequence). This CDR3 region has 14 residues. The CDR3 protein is CASTGVRGKGELFF. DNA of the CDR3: TGTGCCAGTACCGGAGTCAGGGGAAAAGGGGAGCTGTTTTTT.

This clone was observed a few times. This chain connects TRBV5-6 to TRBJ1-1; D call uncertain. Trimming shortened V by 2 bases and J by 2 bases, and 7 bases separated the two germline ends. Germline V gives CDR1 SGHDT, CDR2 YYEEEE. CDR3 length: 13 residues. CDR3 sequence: CASSFQENTEAFF. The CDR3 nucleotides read TGTGCCAGCAGCTTCCAGGAAAACACTGAAGCTTTCTTT.

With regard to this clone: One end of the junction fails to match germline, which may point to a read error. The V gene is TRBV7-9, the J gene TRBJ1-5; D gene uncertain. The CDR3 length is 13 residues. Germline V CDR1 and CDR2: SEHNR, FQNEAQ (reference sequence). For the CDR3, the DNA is TGTTCCAGCAGCTTACTCCGCGATCAGCCCCAGCATTTT. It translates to CSSSLLRDQPQHF.

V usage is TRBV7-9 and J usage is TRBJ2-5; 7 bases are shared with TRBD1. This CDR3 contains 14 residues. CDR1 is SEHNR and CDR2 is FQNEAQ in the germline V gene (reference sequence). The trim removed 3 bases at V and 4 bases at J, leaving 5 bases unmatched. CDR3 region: CASSFGQGVETQYF. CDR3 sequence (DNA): TGTGCCAGCAGCTTCGGGCAGGGGGTAGAGACCCAGTACTTC.

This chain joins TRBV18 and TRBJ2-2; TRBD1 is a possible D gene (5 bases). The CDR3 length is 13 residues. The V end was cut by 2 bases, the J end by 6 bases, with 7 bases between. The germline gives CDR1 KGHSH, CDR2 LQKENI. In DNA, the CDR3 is TGTGCCAGCTCACCAGGGGCCGCCGGGGAGCTGTTTTTT. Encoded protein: CASSPGAAGELFF.

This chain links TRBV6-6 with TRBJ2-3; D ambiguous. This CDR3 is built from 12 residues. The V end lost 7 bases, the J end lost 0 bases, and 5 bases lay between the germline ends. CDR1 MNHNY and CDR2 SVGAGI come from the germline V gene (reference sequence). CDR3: CASTFSTDTQYF. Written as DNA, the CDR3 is TGTGCCAGCACCTTTAGCACAGATACGCAGTATTTT.

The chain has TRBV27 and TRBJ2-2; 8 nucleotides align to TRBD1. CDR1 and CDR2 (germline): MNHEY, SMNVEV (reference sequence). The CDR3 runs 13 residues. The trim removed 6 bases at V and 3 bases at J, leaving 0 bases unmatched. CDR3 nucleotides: TGTGCCAGCAGGACAGGGGACACCGGGGAGCTGTTTTTT. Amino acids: CASRTGDTGELFF.

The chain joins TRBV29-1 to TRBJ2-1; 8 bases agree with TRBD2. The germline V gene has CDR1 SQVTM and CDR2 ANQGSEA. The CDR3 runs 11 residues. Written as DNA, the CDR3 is TGCTTGGCCGGGGGGGGCCATGAGCAGTTCTTC. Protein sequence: CLAGGGHEQFF.

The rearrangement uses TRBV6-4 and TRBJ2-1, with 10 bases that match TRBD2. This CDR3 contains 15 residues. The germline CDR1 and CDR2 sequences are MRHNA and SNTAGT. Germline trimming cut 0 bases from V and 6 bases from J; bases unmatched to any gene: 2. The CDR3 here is CASSDSIAGGNEQFF. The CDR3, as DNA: TGTGCCAGCAGTGACTCGATAGCGGGGGGCAATGAGCAGTTCTTC.

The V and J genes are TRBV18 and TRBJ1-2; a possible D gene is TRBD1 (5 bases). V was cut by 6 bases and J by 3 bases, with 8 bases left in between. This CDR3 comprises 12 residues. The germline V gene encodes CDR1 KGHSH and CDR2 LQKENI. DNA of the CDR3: TGTGCCAGCTCCCCCAGGGACTATGGCTACACCTTC. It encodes CASSPRDYGYTF.

The chain's CDR3 is CASSYWGGATDTQYF. The CDR3 DNA is TGTGCCAGCAGTTACTGGGGGGGCGCGACAGATACGCAGTATTTT. The chain uses TRBV6-5 and TRBJ2-3; weak D call: TRBD2 (7 bases). This CDR3 region has 15 residues. Germline lookup yields CDR1 MNHEY and CDR2 SVGAGI. V lost 1 base, J lost 3 bases, and 11 bases lay in between.

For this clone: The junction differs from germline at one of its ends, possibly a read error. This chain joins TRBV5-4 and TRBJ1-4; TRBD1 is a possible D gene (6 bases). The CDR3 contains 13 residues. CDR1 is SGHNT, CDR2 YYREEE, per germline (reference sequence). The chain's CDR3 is CASSLETDRKISF. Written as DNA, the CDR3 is TGTGCCAGCAGTTTGGAAACGGACAGAAAGATATCTTTC.

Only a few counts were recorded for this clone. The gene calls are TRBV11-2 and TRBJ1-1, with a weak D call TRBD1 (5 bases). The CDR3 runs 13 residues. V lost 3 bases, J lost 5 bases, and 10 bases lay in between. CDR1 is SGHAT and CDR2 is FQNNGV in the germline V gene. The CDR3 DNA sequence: TGTGCCAGCAGCTTCTCGGGGGAAACTGAAGCTTTCTTT. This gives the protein CASSFSGETEAFF. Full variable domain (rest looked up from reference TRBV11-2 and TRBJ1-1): EAGVAQSPRYKIIEKRQSVAFWCNPISGHATLYWYQQILGQGPKLLIQFQNNGVVDDSQLPKDRFSAERLKGVDSTLKIQPAKLEDSAVYLCASSFSGETEAFFGQGTRLTVV.

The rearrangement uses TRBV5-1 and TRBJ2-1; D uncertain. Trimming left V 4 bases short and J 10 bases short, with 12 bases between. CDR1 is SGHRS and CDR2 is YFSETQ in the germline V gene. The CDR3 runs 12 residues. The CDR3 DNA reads TGCGCCAGCAGCCTGACTGGCGGCGAGCAGTTCTTC. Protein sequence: CASSLTGGEQFF.

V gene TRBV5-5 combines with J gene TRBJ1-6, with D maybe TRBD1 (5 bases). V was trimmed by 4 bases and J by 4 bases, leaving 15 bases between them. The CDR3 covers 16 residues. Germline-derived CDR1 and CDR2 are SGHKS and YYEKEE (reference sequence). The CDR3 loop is CASSRYRGVYNSPLHF. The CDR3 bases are TGTGCCAGCAGCCGATACCGGGGGGTATATAATTCACCCCTCCACTTT.

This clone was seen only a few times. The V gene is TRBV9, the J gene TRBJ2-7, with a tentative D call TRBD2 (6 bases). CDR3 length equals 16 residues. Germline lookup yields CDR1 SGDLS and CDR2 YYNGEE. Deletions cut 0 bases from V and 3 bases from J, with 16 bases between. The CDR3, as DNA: TGTGCCAGCAGCGTAGAGGGCGGGGCGGCGGTCTACGAGCAGTACTTC. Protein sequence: CASSVEGGAAVYEQYF.

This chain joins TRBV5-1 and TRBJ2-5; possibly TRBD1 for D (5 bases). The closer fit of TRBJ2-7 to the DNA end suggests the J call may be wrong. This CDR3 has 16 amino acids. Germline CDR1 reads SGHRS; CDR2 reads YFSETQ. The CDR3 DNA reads TGCGCCAGCAGCTTGGAGTGGCAGGGTAGCCCCTACGAGCAGTACTTC. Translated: CASSLEWQGSPYEQYF.

The CDR3 here is CASSYSQGFEAFF. The CDR3 nucleotides read TGTGCCAGCAGTTACTCGCAGGGTTTTGAAGCTTTCTTT. The V call is TRBV6-5, the J call TRBJ1-1, with D maybe TRBD1 (5 bases). The germline V gene has CDR1 MNHEY and CDR2 SVGAGI. V lost 0 bases and J 7 bases, leaving 9 bases between the germline ends. CDR3 length: 13 residues.

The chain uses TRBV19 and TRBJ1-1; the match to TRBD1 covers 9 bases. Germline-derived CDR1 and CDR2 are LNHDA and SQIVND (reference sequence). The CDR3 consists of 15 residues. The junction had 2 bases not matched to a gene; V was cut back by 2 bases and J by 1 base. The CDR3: CASSISGQGNTEAFF. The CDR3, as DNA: TGTGCCAGTAGTATATCGGGACAGGGGAACACTGAAGCTTTCTTT.

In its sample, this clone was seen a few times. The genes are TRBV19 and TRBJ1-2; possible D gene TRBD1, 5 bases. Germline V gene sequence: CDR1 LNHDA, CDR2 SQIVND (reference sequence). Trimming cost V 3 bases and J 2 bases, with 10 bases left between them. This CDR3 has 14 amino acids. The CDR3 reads CASSISRANYGYTF. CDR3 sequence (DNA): TGTGCCAGTAGTATCTCCAGGGCAAACTATGGCTACACCTTC. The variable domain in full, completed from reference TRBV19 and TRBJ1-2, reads DGGITQSPKYLFRKEGQNVTLSCEQNLNHDAMYWYRQDPGQGLRLIYYSQIVNDFQKGDIAEGYSVSREKKESFPLTVTSAQKNPTAFYLCASSISRANYGYTFGSGTRLTVV.

CDR3 region: CASSPHREGIAFF. In nucleotides, the CDR3 is TGTGCCAGCAGCCCCCACAGGGAGGGAATAGCTTTCTTT. The chain carries TRBV7-2 and TRBJ1-1, with a weak D call TRBD1 (6 bases). This CDR3 region has 13 residues. Between the trimmed V and J ends, which lost 5 bases and 10 bases, there was a span of 17 bases. Germline CDR1 SGHTA, CDR2 FQGNSA.

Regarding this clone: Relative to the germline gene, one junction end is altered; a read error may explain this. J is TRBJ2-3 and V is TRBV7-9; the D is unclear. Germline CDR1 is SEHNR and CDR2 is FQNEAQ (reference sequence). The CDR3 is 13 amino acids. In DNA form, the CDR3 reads TGTTCCAGCAGCTTAGGAGACACAGATACGCAGTATTTT. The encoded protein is CSSSLGDTDTQYF. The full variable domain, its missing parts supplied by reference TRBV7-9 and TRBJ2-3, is DTGVSQNPRHKITKRGQNVTFRCDPISEHNRLYWYRQTLGQGPEFLTYFQNEAQLEKSRLLSDRFSAERPKGSFSTLEIQRTEQGDSAMYLCSSSLGDTDTQYFGPGTRLTVL.